This TCR beta chain was retrieved from a study of memory CD4+ T cells and cytomegalovirus serostatus. In the study overall: This sample comes from healthy Belgian adults, eight or nine CMV seropositive, approximately 24 seronegative. Points from the study as a whole: CD4+ memory repertoires contained 67 of 164 reported CMV TCRbeta sequences.

The CDR3 has 15 amino acids. The germline CDR1 and CDR2 sequences are ENHRY and SYGVKD. V was clipped by 6 bases and J by 4 bases; unmatched bases: 9. The sort gate was single viable CD3+CD4+CD8-CD45RO+ cells for memory CD4+ T cells. Comments on this clone: Its cognate antigen is unknown.

In the authors' methods: After removing out-of-frame reads, around 2,100,000 distinct TCRbeta sequences remained. The assay was immunoSEQ multiplex PCR, and TCRdb's table has in-frame clones only and misses some. Clone size and the V and J calls come from that table; the DNA yielded D and trimming. This sample has under 45,000 clones, with around 80% found just once. J is TRBJ2-1 and V is TRBV10-3; 7 positions agree with TRBD2. The sample comprised memory CD4+ T cells from blood. The TCR sequence derives from an adult in good health and CMV-seronegative. Here the CDR3 reads CAIRQGGSGYNEQFF. The CDR3 DNA is TGTGCCATCAGGCAGGGAGGTAGCGGGTACAATGAGCAGTTCTTC.